These 21 T cell receptor beta chains share one sample of origin, sequenced in a study of memory CD4+ T cells and cytomegalovirus serostatus. The sort gate was single viable CD3+CD4+CD8-CD45RO+ cells for memory CD4+ T cells. Repertoires were generated with immunoSEQ multiplex PCR, while TCRdb's copy carries only in-frame clones and drops some. Of roughly 40,000 clones listed, around 80% are singletons. The sample was memory CD4+ T cells from blood. These receptors were collected from an adult in good health and CMV-seronegative.

This clone turned up a few times. V usage is TRBV7-9 and J usage is TRBJ2-1, with 8 bases fitting TRBD2. The CDR3 runs 15 residues. Trimming at V came to 0 bases and at J to 8 bases, leaving 6 bases not matched to a gene. The germline CDR1 and CDR2 sequences are SEHNR and FQNEAQ (reference sequence). The CDR3 DNA reads TGTGCCAGCAGCTTAGCACTAGCGGAGGGGGATGAGCAGTTCTTC. Residues: CASSLALAEGDEQFF.

This clone was detected only a few times. The chain carries TRBV9 and TRBJ2-1; D may be TRBD2 (7 bases). CDR3 length equals 16 residues. V lost 4 bases and J lost 8, with 22 bases in between. CDR1 and CDR2 (germline): SGDLS, YYNGEE. The CDR3 reads CASSKGGSLLRYEQFF. CDR3 sequence (DNA): TGTGCCAGCAGCAAGGGGGGGAGCCTACTTCGCTATGAGCAGTTCTTC.

The chain links TRBV15 to TRBJ1-2, with TRBD1 as a possible D gene (6 bases). Germline CDR1 LNHNV, CDR2 YYDKDF (reference sequence). The V end was cut by 1 base, the J end by 8 bases, with 17 bases between. The CDR3 covers 15 residues. The CDR3, as DNA: TGTGCCACCAGCAGAGCACGGGGACATGTTCTAGGCTACACCTTC. Its protein is CATSRARGHVLGYTF.

This clone was recorded once. The rearrangement links TRBV11-1 to TRBJ1-3; no clear D gene. The CDR3 covers 16 residues. V gave up 1 base and J gave up 9 bases, with 19 bases separating them. Germline CDR1 is SGHAT and CDR2 is FQDESV (reference sequence). CDR3 nucleotides: TGTGCCAGCAGCTTAGACAGAGACATCCTTGGAGGCACCATATATTTT. This translates into CASSLDRDILGGTIYF.

The chain recombines TRBV6-5 with TRBJ1-1; TRBD1 agrees at 11 bases. Germline values: CDR1 MNHEY, CDR2 SVGAGI. Trimming at V came to 6 bases and at J to 4 bases, leaving 7 bases not matched to a gene. The CDR3 extends over 15 amino acids. As DNA, the CDR3 is TGTGCCAGCAGCCGGACAGGGGGCGATAGCACTGAAGCTTTCTTT. Its protein is CASSRTGGDSTEAFF.

V and J are TRBV6-1 and TRBJ1-3; the D gene is possibly TRBD1 (6 bases). Trimming cost V 2 bases and J 5 bases, with 10 bases left between them. The CDR3 loop spans 14 amino acids. CDR1 is MNHNS and CDR2 is SASEGT in the germline V gene. CDR3 sequence (DNA): TGTGCCAGCAGTGAAATAACAGGGCGAAACACCATATATTTT. Translated, it gives CASSEITGRNTIYF.

CDR3 sequence (DNA): TGTGCCACCAGCGTGAAGGAGAACACTGAAGCTTTCTTT. It encodes CATSVKENTEAFF. The chain recombines TRBV15 with TRBJ1-1; no clear D gene. The CDR3 has 13 amino acids. Germline CDR1 reads LNHNV; CDR2 reads YYDKDF (reference sequence). V lost 5 bases, J lost 1 base, and 8 bases lay in between. The full variable domain, with the rest looked up from reference TRBV15 and TRBJ1-1, is DAMVIQNPRYQVTQFGKPVTLSCSQTLNHNVMYWYQQKSSQAPKLLFHYYDKDFNNEADTPDNFQSRRPNTSFCFLDIRSPGLGDTAMYLCATSVKENTEAFFGQGTRLTVV.

This clone was observed once. The chain has TRBV18 and TRBJ2-7, with 11 positions matching TRBD1. The germline V gene encodes CDR1 KGHSH and CDR2 LQKENI. J lost 4 bases, V lost 6 bases, and 5 bases had no gene match. This CDR3 spans 14 amino acids. In DNA form, the CDR3 reads TGTGCCAGCTCCCCCGGGACAGGGGGTTACGAGCAGTACTTC. As protein: CASSPGTGGYEQYF.

V usage is TRBV6-5 and J usage is TRBJ1-3; D gene ambiguous. The CDR3 length is 15 residues. V lost 3 bases, J lost 0 bases, and 9 bases lay in between. The germline V gene encodes CDR1 MNHEY and CDR2 SVGAGI. The chain's CDR3 is CASSYGPSSGNTIYF. In DNA, the CDR3 is TGTGCCAGCAGTTATGGACCCAGCTCTGGAAACACCATATATTTT.

The chain is built from TRBV7-2 and TRBJ2-5, with unresolved D. This CDR3 region has 13 residues. Germline V gene lookup returns CDR1 SGHTA and CDR2 FQGNSA. Between the trimmed V and J ends, which lost 1 base and 4 bases, there was a span of 7 bases. The CDR3 region has the DNA TGTGCCAGCAGCTTAGTTCATCGAGAGACCCAGTACTTC. Translated: CASSLVHRETQYF.

This clone was observed a handful of times. The V call is TRBV19, the J call TRBJ2-5; perhaps TRBD2 as D (5 bases). CDR1 and CDR2 from the germline V gene are LNHDA and SQIVND (reference sequence). This CDR3 region has 14 residues. V dropped 3 bases and J dropped 4 bases, with 12 bases sitting between them. The CDR3 region has the DNA TGTGCCAGTAGTATTTCCCTAGGGAGAGAGACCCAGTACTTC. Its protein product is CASSISLGRETQYF.

V gene TRBV13 combines with J gene TRBJ1-2, with D possibly matching TRBD1 (5 bases). With 5 bases removed from V and 6 bases from J, the gap between germline ends came to 16 bases. The CDR3 contains 14 residues. Germline V lookup: CDR1 PRHDT, CDR2 FYEKMQ (reference sequence). This CDR3 reads CASSRQGPLDGYTF. The CDR3 nucleotides read TGTGCCAGCAGCAGGCAGGGCCCGTTGGATGGCTACACCTTC.

This chain uses TRBV19 with TRBJ2-4; D possibly corresponds to TRBD2 (5 bases). CDR1 and CDR2 (germline): LNHDA, SQIVND (reference sequence). V was cut by 10 bases and J by 1 base, with 14 bases left in between. The CDR3 totals 14 residues. In nucleotides, the CDR3 is TGTGCCACCTCGGGATCCTCGGCCAAAAACATTCAGTACTTC. Its protein product is CATSGSSAKNIQYF.

This clone is judged medium-sized. This chain links TRBV27 with TRBJ1-1; 11 bases align to TRBD1. V lost 5 bases, J lost 2 bases, and 4 bases stayed unmatched. The CDR3 sequence is 15 residues long. Looked up from germline, CDR1 is MNHEY and CDR2 is SMNVEV (reference sequence). The CDR3 DNA reads TGTGCCAGCAGTGTGGACAGGGGGCCCAACACTGAAGCTTTCTTT. Residues: CASSVDRGPNTEAFF.

The J gene is TRBJ2-7, the V gene TRBV12-5; 8 bases match TRBD2. This CDR3 has 15 residues. The germline gives CDR1 LGHNT, CDR2 FRNRAP. The V gene end was trimmed by 3 bases and the J gene end by 4 bases; junction bases not matched to a gene: 8. The chain's CDR3 is CASGFSNSGMYEQYF. In DNA, the CDR3 is TGTGCTAGTGGTTTCAGTAATAGCGGGATGTACGAGCAGTACTTC.

The rearrangement uses TRBV11-3 and TRBJ2-2; tentative D call: TRBD2 (5 bases). V lost 5 bases to trimming and J lost 3 bases, with 13 bases between them. The CDR3 sequence is 15 residues long. Germline V gene data show CDR1 as SGHNT and CDR2 as YENEEA. CDR3 sequence reads: CASSPTSGDTGELFF. CDR3 DNA sequence: TGTGCCAGCAGCCCTACTAGTGGAGACACCGGGGAGCTGTTTTTT.

The J gene is TRBJ2-1, the V gene TRBV9; TRBD2 agrees at 7 bases. Germline values: CDR1 SGDLS, CDR2 YYNGEE. The junction had 18 bases not matched to a gene; V was cut back by 3 bases and J by 9 bases. CDR3 size: 17 residues. The CDR3 region is CASSAPGGVGGSGEQFF. The CDR3 region has the DNA TGTGCCAGCAGCGCCCCGGGGGGAGTCGGGGGTTCCGGTGAGCAGTTCTTC.

CDR3 loop: CASGSDGTDTQYF. CDR3 nucleotides: TGTGCTAGTGGATCGGACGGCACAGATACGCAGTATTTT. The V and J genes are TRBV12-5 and TRBJ2-3; D gene unclear. The V and J ends lost 6 bases and 1 base respectively, with 8 bases between them. The CDR3 loop spans 13 amino acids. The germline V gene has CDR1 LGHNT and CDR2 FRNRAP.

The gene calls are TRBV11-2 and TRBJ1-1, with D unresolved. Looked up from germline, CDR1 is SGHAT and CDR2 is FQNNGV. Trimming stripped 1 base from V and 6 bases from J, with 6 bases between. The CDR3 is 12 residues long. CDR3 protein: CASSLASAEAFF. The CDR3 nucleotides are TGTGCCAGCAGCTTAGCCTCGGCTGAAGCTTTCTTT.

The chain couples TRBV6-5 to TRBJ1-5; D possibly corresponds to TRBD1 (5 bases). CDR3 length: 13 residues. V was clipped by 2 bases and J by 5 bases, with 7 bases between them. The germline gives CDR1 MNHEY, CDR2 SVGAGI. The CDR3, as DNA: TGTGCCAGCAGTTACACGGGGGATCAGCCCCAGCATTTT. It specifies CASSYTGDQPQHF.

This clone occurred a few times. The chain has TRBV11-3 and TRBJ2-1; TRBD2 agrees at 7 bases. Per germline, CDR1 SGHNT and CDR2 YENEEA. The CDR3 has 15 residues. J gave up 5 bases and V 1 base, and 5 bases lay outside the gene matches. Written as DNA, the CDR3 is TGTGCCAGCAGCTTAGTATCCAGCGGGGACAATGAGCAGTTCTTC. It encodes CASSLVSSGDNEQFF.